The 4 T cell receptor beta chains below come from one sample, sequenced in a study of graft-versus-host responses after intestinal transplantation. Sequenced by immunoSEQ multiplex PCR; TCRdb stores in-frame clones only, minus some. The sample consists of around 67,000 clones, around 91% of them appearing once. Antigens for these TCRs are unknown. The specimen comprised unstimulated CD8+ T cells sorted from spleen or lymph node cells, sampled before transplant. The receptors derive from a human donor who was the organ donor for an intestinal transplant.

The gene calls are TRBV27 and TRBJ2-1; 7 positions match TRBD1. Germline values: CDR1 MNHEY, CDR2 SMNVEV (reference sequence). V shed 5 bases, J shed 7 bases, and the junction held 11 bases outside the gene matches. CDR3 size: 15 residues. The CDR3 reads CASSLDREGVNEQFF. The CDR3 DNA is TGTGCCAGCAGTCTCGACAGGGAAGGGGTTAATGAGCAGTTCTTC.

CDR3 amino acids: CSVEGGDYGYTF. CDR3 sequence (DNA): TGCAGCGTCGAGGGCGGTGACTATGGCTACACCTTC. The rearrangement joins TRBV29-1 to TRBJ1-2, with D uncertain. The CDR3 is made up of 12 amino acids. V lost 6 bases to trimming and J lost 3 bases, with 11 bases between them. Germline loops: CDR1 SQVTM, CDR2 ANQGSEA.

The chain carries TRBV4-1 and TRBJ1-2; tentatively, D is TRBD1 (6 bases). The CDR3 is 16 residues long. V lost 2 bases, J lost 4 bases, and 17 bases lay in between. CDR1 is MGHRA and CDR2 is YSYEKL in the germline V gene. The CDR3 nucleotides read TGCGCCAGCAGCCAACCCTTGGACAGTTACAGCTATGGCTACACCTTC. Its protein product is CASSQPLDSYSYGYTF.

This sequence joins TRBV5-6 and TRBJ1-2, with TRBD1 as a possible D gene (5 bases). V lost 0 bases and J lost 3, with 12 bases in between. This CDR3 comprises 15 residues. Looked up from germline, CDR1 is SGHDT and CDR2 is YYEEEE. The CDR3 is CASSLAGGEYYGYTF. CDR3 DNA sequence: TGTGCCAGCAGCTTGGCCGGGGGGGAGTACTATGGCTACACCTTC.